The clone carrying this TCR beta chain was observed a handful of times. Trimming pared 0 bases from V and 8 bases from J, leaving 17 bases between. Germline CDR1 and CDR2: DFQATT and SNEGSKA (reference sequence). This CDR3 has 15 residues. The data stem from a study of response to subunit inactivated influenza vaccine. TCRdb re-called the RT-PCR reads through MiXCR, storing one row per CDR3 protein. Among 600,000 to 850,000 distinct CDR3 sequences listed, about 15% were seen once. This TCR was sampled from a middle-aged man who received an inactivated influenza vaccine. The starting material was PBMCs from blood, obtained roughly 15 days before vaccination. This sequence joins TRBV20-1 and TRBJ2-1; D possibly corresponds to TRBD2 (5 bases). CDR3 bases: TGCAGTGCTAGAGATAACCTCGGGATACGGGATGAGCAGTTCTTC. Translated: CSARDNLGIRDEQFF.